The present TCR beta chain was sequenced within a study of blood T cell repertoires in COVID-19. As for the study in general: Samples came from the United States, Italy and Spain, spanning acute and convalescent COVID-19. T cells, B-cell-depleted T cells, or PBMCs provided the cDNA or gDNA that served as material.

Original analysis: Amplification with reference gene primers provided the estimates of nucleated cell counts. Repertoires were generated with immunoSEQ multiplex PCR, while TCRdb's copy carries only in-frame clones and drops some. V and J calls plus clone size are reproduced from that table; the DNA served to infer D and trimming. The data contain more than 85,000 clones, around 86% of them seen just once; the ten biggest clones take up about 3.9%. V dropped 3 bases and J dropped 1; count of bases not matched to a gene: 4. CDR1 is SGHNT and CDR2 is YENEEA in the germline V gene. The CDR3 is 15 residues long.

The sample consisted of peripheral blood. This TCR was recovered from a man aged 45-65 years with acute or convalescent COVID-19. The V gene is TRBV11-3, the J gene TRBJ2-7; 9 nucleotides align to TRBD2. The CDR3 sequence is CASSFRLADSYEQYF. The CDR3 DNA sequence: TGTGCCAGCAGCTTCAGACTAGCGGATTCCTACGAGCAGTACTTC.